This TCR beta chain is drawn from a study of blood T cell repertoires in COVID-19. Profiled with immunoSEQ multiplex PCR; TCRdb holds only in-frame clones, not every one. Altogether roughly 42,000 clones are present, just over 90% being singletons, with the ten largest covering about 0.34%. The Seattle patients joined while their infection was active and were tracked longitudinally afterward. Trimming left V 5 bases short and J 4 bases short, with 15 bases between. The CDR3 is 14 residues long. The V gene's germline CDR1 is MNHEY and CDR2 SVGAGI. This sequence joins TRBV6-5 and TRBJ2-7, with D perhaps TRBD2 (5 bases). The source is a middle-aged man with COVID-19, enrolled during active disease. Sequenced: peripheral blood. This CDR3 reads CASSPSFRGYEQYF. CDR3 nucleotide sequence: TGTGCCAGCAGTCCGTCGTTCCGAGGGTACGAGCAGTACTTC.